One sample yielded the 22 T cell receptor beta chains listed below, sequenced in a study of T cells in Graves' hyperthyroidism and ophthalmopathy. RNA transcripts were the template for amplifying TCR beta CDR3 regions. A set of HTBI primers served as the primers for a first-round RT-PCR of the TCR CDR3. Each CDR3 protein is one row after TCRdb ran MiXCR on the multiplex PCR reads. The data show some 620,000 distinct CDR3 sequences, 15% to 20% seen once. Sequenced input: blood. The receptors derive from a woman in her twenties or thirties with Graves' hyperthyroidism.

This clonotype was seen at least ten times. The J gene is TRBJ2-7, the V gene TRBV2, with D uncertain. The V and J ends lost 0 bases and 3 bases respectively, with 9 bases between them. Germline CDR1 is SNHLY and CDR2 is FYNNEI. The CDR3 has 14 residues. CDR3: CASSEAVLYYEQYF. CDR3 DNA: TGTGCCAGCAGTGAAGCGGTCCTGTACTACGAGCAGTACTTC. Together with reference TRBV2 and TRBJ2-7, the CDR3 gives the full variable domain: EPEVTQTPSHQVTQMGQEVILRCVPISNHLYFYWYRQILGQKVEFLVSFYNNEISEKSEIFDDQFSVERPDGSNFTLKIRSTKLEDSAMYFCASSEAVLYYEQYFGPGTRLTVT.

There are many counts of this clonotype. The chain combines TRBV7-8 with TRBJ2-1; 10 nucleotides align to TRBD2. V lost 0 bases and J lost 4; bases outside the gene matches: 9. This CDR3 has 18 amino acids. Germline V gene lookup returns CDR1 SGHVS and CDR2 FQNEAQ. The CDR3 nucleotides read TGTGCCAGCAGCTTAGCGTCCCTAGCGGGAGTGGGATACAATGAGCAGTTCTTC. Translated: CASSLASLAGVGYNEQFF. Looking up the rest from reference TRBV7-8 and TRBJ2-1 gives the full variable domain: GAGVSQSPRYKVAKRGQDVALRCDPISGHVSLFWYQQALGQGPEFLTYFQNEAQLDKSGLPSDRFFAERPEGSVSTLKIQRTQQEDSAVYLCASSLASLAGVGYNEQFFGPGTRLTVL.

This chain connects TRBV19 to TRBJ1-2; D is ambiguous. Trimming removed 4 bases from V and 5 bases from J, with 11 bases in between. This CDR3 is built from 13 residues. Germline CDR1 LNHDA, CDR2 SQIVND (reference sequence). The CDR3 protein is CASSKGRIYGYTF. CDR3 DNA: TGTGCCAGTAGTAAAGGACGGATATATGGCTACACCTTC.

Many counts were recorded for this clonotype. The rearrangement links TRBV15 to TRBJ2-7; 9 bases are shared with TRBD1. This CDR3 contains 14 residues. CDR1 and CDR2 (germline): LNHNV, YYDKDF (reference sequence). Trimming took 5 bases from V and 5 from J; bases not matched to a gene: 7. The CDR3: CATSRRTGDNEQYF. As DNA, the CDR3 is TGTGCCACCAGCCGCCGGACAGGGGACAACGAGCAGTACTTC.

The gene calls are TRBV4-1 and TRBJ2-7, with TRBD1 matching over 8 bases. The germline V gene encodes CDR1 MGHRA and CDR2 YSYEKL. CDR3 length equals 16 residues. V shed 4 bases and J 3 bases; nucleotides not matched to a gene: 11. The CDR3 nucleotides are TGCGCCAGCAGCCGCCATTGGGGACAGGAGAACTACGAGCAGTACTTC. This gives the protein CASSRHWGQENYEQYF.

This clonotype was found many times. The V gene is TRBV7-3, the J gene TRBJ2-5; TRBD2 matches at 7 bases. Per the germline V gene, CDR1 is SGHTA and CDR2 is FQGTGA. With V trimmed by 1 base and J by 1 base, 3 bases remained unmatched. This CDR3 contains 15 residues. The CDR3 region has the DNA TGTGCCAGCAGCTTAATGGGCGGGGGCCAAGAGACCCAGTACTTC. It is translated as CASSLMGGGQETQYF.

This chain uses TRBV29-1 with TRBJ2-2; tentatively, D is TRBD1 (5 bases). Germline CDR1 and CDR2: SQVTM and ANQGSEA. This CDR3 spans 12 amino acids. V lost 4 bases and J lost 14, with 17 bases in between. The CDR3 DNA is TGCAGCGTTGTGGGGCTGATGGACGGCCTGTTTTTT. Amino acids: CSVVGLMDGLFF.

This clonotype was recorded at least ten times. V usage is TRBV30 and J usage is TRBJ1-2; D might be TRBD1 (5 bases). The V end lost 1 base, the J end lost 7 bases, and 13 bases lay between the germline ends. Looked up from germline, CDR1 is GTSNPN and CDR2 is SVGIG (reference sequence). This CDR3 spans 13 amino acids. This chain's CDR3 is CAWSARELGGYTF. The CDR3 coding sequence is TGTGCCTGGAGTGCCAGGGAACTCGGTGGCTACACCTTC.

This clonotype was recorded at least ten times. CDR3 DNA sequence: TGTGCCAGCAGTTCAACCCCAGGGGGTAGTGGCTACACCTTC. Residues: CASSSTPGGSGYTF. J is TRBJ1-2 and V is TRBV28, with 7 bases identical to TRBD1. With 4 bases clipped from V and 7 bases from J, the junction kept 9 bases outside the gene matches. This CDR3 contains 14 residues. Germline lookup yields CDR1 MDHEN and CDR2 SYDVKM.

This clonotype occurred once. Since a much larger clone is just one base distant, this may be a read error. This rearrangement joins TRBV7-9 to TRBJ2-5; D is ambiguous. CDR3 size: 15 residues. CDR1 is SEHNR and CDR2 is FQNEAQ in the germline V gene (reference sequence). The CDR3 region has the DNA TGTGTCAGCAGCTCTCTACCGTCCGGGCAAGAGACCCAGTACTTC. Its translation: CVSSSLPSGQETQYF.

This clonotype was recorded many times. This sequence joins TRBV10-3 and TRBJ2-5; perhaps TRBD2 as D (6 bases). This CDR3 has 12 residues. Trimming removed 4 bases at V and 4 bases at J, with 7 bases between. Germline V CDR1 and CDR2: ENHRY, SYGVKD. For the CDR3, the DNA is TGTGCCATCAGTGGGGGAGGAGAGACCCAGTACTTC. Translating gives CAISGGGETQYF.

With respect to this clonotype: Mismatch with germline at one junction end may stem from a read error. CDR3 sequence reads: CAGSYLAGGYEQYF. The CDR3 DNA reads TGTGCCGGCAGTTACTTAGCGGGAGGGTACGAGCAGTACTTC. The J gene is TRBJ2-7, the V gene TRBV6-5, with TRBD2 identical over 11 bases. The CDR3 sequence is 14 residues long. Germline CDR1 reads MNHEY; CDR2 reads SVGAGI.

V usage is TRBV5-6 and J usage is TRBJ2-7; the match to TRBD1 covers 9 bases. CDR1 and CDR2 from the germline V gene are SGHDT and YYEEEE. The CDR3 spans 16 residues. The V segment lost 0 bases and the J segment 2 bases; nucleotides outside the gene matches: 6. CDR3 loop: CASSLARRTGAYEQYF. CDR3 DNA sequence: TGTGCCAGCAGCTTGGCAAGACGGACAGGGGCCTACGAGCAGTACTTC.

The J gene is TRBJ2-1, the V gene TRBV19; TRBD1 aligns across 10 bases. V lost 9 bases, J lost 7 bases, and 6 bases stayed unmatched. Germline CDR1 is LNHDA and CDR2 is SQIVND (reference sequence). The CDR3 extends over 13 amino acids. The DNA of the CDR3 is TGTGCCAGCGATGACAGGGGGCGAAATGAGCAGTTCTTC. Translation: CASDDRGRNEQFF.

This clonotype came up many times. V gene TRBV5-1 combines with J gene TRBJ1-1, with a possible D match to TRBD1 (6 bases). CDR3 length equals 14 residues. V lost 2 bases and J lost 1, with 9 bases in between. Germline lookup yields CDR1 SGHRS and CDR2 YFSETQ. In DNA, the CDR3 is TGCGCCAGCAGCTTAACAGGGAGGAACACTGAAGCTTTCTTT. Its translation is CASSLTGRNTEAFF. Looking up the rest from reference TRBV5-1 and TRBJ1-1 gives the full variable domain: KAGVTQTPRYLIKTRGQQVTLSCSPISGHRSVSWYQQTPGQGLQFLFEYFSETQRNKGNFPGRFSGRQFSNSRSEMNVSTLELGDSALYLCASSLTGRNTEAFFGQGTRLTVV.

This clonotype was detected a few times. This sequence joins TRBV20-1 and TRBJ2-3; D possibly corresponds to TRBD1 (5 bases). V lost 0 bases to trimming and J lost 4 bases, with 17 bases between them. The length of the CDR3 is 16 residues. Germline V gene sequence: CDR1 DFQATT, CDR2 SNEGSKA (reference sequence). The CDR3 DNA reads TGCAGTGCTAGAGATTACCACAGGATAAACGCAGATACGCAGTATTTT. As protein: CSARDYHRINADTQYF.

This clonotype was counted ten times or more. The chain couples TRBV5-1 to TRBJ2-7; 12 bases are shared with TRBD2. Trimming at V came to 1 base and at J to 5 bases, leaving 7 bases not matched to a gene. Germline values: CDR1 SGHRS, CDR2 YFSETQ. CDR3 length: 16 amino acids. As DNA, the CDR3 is TGCGCCAGCAGCTTGACCCGACTAGCGGGAGACCACGAGCAGTACTTC. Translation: CASSLTRLAGDHEQYF.

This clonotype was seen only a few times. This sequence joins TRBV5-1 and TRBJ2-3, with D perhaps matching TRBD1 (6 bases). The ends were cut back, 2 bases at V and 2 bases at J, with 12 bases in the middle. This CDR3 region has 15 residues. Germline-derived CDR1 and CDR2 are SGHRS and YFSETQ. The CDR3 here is CASSLGTGTTDTQYF. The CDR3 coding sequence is TGCGCCAGCAGCTTAGGTACAGGGACCACAGATACGCAGTATTTT. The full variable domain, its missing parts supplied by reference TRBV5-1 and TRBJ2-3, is KAGVTQTPRYLIKTRGQQVTLSCSPISGHRSVSWYQQTPGQGLQFLFEYFSETQRNKGNFPGRFSGRQFSNSRSEMNVSTLELGDSALYLCASSLGTGTTDTQYFGPGTRLTVL.

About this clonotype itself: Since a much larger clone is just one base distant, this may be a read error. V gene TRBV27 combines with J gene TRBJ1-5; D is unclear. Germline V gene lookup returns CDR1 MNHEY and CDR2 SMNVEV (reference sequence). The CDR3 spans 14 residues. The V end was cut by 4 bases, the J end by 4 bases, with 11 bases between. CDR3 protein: CASSSRVGNQPQHF. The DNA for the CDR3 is TGTGCCAGCAGTTCGAGGGTGGGGAATCAGCCCCAGCATTTT.

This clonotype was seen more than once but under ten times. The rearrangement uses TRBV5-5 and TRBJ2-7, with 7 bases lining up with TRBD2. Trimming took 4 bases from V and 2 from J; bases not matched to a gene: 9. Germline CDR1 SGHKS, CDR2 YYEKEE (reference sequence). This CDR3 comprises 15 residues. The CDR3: CASSPGEGLAYEQYF. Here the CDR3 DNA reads TGTGCCAGCAGCCCCGGGGAGGGGTTGGCCTACGAGCAGTACTTC. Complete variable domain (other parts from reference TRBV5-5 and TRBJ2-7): DAGVTQSPTHLIKTRGQQVTLRCSPISGHKSVSWYQQVLGQGPQFIFQYYEKEERGRGNFPDRFSARQFPNYSSELNVNALLLGDSALYLCASSPGEGLAYEQYFGPGTRLTVT.

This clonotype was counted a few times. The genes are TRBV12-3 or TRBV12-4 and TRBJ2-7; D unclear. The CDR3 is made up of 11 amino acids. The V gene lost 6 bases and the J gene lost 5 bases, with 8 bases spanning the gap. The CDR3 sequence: CASSRRNEQYF. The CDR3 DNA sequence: TGTGCCAGCAGCCGGAGAAACGAGCAGTACTTC.

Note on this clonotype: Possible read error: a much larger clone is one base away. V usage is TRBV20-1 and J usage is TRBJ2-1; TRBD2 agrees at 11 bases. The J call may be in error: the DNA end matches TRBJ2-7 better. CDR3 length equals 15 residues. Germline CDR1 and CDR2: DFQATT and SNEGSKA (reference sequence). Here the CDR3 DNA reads TGCAGTGCTTCACTAGCGGGAGAGCCCGACAATGAGCAGTACTTC. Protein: CSASLAGEPDNEQYF.